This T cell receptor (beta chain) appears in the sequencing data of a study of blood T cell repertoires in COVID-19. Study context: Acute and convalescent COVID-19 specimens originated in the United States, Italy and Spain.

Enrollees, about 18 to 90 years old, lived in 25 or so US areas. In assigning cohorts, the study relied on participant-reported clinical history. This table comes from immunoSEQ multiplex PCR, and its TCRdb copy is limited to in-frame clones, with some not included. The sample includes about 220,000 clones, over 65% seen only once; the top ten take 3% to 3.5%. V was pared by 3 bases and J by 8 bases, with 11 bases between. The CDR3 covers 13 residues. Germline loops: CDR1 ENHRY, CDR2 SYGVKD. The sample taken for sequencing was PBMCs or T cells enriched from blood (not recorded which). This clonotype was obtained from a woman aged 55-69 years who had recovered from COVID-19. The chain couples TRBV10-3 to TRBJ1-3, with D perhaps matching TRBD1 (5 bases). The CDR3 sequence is CAISDREGDTIYF. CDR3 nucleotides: TGTGCCATCAGTGACAGGGAAGGGGACACCATATATTTT.